One sample yielded the 7 T cell receptor beta chains listed below, sequenced in a study of post-analysis software for immune sequencing data. Findings of the study overall: In patients, TRBV5-6, TRBV5-1 and TRBV20-1 belonged to five TRBV segments found more frequently than in controls.

Which antigens these TCRs recognize remains unknown. Unique molecular identifiers were built into the TCR beta cDNA libraries. TCRdb re-called the PCR reads with MiXCR, one entry per CDR3 protein. This table holds 150,000 to 200,000 distinct CDR3 sequences, around 30% found once. The specimen was blood. These receptors came from a girl between 5 and 17 years old with multiple sclerosis.

Concerning this clonotype: With a much larger clone just one base away, this may be a read error. The V and J genes are TRBV11-2 and TRBJ2-3; D not resolved. The CDR3 runs to 15 residues. Germline-derived CDR1 and CDR2 are SGHAT and FQNNGV. Trimming stripped 5 bases from V and 2 bases from J, with 14 bases between. The CDR3 here is CASSAPGVHTDTQYF. CDR3 nucleotides: TGTGCCAGCAGCGCACCAGGCGTCCACACAGATACGCAGTATTTT.

As regards this clonotype: A much larger clone is a single base away; this may be a read error. The chain has TRBV29-1 and TRBJ1-1, with 10 bases lining up with TRBD1. The CDR3 length is 16 residues. The V gene's germline CDR1 is SQVTM and CDR2 ANQGSEA. Trimming removed 3 bases from V and 8 bases from J; junction bases left unmatched: 15. This chain's CDR3 is CSVDGGQGSRSNEAFF. In DNA, the CDR3 is TGCAGCGTTGATGGGGGACAGGGGTCCCGGAGCAACGAAGCTTTCTTT.

This clonotype was seen repeatedly, ten times or more. The chain carries TRBV29-1 and TRBJ2-7, with no clear D. The germline V gene encodes CDR1 SQVTM and CDR2 ANQGSEA. Trimming took 0 bases from V and 5 from J, leaving 11 bases between them. The length of the CDR3 is 13 residues. The CDR3 DNA reads TGCAGCGTTGAAGACGAAGTTCCCCACGAGCAGTACTTC. Translated: CSVEDEVPHEQYF.

V is TRBV30 and J is TRBJ2-7, with D maybe TRBD2 (6 bases). Trimming cost V 5 bases and J 7 bases, with 15 bases left between them. The CDR3 contains 12 residues. Germline V lookup: CDR1 GTSNPN, CDR2 SVGIG (reference sequence). In DNA, the CDR3 is TGTGCCTGGCAAGGGGCAGGGAGGGAGCAGTACTTC. This gives the protein CAWQGAGREQYF.

This clonotype showed up just once. Being one base from a much bigger clone, this may be a read error. This chain links TRBV6-5 with TRBJ2-1; tentative D call: TRBD2 (6 bases). This CDR3 spans 15 amino acids. CDR1 and CDR2 from the germline V gene are MNHEY and SVGAGI. The CDR3 coding sequence is TGTGTCAGCAGTCGCGGGAAGGCGTCCTACAATGAGCAGTTCTTC. Its protein is CVSSRGKASYNEQFF.

Many counts were recorded for this clonotype. CDR3 coding DNA: TGTGCCAGCAGCTCACCGACTAGCGGGAAGGCTCCCTACGAGCAGTACTTC. This codes for CASSSPTSGKAPYEQYF. This sequence joins TRBV7-9 and TRBJ2-7; 11 nucleotides line up with TRBD2. CDR1 is SEHNR and CDR2 is FQNEAQ in the germline V gene (reference sequence). Trimming took 4 bases from V and 2 from J; bases not matched to a gene: 10. The CDR3 contains 17 residues.

This clonotype was detected many times. This chain links TRBV3-1 with TRBJ1-6; the D is unclear. The CDR3 is made up of 15 amino acids. Trimming took 4 bases from V and 0 from J, leaving 7 bases between them. CDR1 and CDR2 from the germline V gene are LGHDT and YNNKEL (reference sequence). CDR3 sequence (DNA): TGTGCCAGCAGCCCCCGGAGCTCCTATAATTCACCCCTCCACTTT. Amino acid sequence: CASSPRSSYNSPLHF.